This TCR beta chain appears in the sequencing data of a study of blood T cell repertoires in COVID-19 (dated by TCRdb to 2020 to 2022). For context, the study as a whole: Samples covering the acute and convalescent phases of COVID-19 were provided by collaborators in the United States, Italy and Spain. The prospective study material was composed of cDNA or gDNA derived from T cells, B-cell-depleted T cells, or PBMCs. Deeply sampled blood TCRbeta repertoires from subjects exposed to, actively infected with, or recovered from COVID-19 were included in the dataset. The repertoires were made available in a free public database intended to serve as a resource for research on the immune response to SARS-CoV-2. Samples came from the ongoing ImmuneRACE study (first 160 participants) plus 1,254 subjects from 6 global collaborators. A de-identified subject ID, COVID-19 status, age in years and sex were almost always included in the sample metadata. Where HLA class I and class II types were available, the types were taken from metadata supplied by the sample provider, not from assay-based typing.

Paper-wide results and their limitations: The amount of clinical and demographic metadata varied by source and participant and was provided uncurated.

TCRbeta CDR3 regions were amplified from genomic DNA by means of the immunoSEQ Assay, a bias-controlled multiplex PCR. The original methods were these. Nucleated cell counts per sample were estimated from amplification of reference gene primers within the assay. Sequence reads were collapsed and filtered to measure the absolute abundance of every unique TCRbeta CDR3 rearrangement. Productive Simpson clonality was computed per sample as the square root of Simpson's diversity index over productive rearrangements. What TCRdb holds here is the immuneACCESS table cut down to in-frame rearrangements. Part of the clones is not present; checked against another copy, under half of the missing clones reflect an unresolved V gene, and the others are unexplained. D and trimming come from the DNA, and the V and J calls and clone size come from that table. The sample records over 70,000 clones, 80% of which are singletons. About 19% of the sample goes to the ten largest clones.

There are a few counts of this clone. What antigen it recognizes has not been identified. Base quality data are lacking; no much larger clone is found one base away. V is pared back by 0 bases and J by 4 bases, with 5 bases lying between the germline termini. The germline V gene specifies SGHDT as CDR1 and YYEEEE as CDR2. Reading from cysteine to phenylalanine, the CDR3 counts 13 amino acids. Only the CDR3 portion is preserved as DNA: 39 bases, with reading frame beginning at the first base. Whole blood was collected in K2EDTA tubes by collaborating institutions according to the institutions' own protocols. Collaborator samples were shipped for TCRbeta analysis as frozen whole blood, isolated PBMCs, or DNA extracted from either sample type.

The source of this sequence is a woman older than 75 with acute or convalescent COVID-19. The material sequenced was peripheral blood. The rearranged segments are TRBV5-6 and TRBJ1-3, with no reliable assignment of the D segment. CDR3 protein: CASSLGLGNTIYF. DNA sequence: TGTGCCAGCAGCTTGGGTTTAGGAAACACCATATATTTT.